The 17 T cell receptor beta chains below all came from one sample that was sequenced in a study of T cells in localized non-small cell lung cancer. The protocol was immunoSEQ multiplex PCR, while the TCRdb copy is restricted to in-frame clones and leaves out a portion. The sample records 40,000 or so clones, 81% being singletons. Sequencing was performed on peripheral blood mononuclear cells, taken before any cancer treatment. These receptor sequences come from a male donor at least 60 years old with stage II lung adenocarcinoma.

This clone has just one count. The chain employs TRBV11-1 and TRBJ2-1, with D perhaps matching TRBD1 (5 bases). The ends were cut back, 3 bases at V and 10 bases at J, with 7 bases in the middle. CDR3 length equals 11 residues. The germline CDR1 and CDR2 sequences are SGHAT and FQDESV (reference sequence). The CDR3 here is CASSFWGEQFF. DNA for the CDR3: TGTGCCAGCAGCTTTTGGGGCGAGCAGTTCTTC.

V usage is TRBV5-1 and J usage is TRBJ2-7; D might be TRBD1 or TRBD2, each matching 5 bases. Trimming removed 4 bases at V and 2 bases at J, with 19 bases between. Per germline, CDR1 SGHRS and CDR2 YFSETQ. CDR3 size: 16 residues. CDR3 DNA sequence: TGCGCCAGCAGCGTTCAAACAGGCGGAGGAACCTACGAGCAGTACTTC. It yields the protein CASSVQTGGGTYEQYF.

The chain links TRBV2 to TRBJ2-7, with TRBD2 as a possible D gene (6 bases). Between the trimmed V and J ends, which lost 6 bases and 6 bases, there was a span of 9 bases. CDR1 and CDR2 (germline): SNHLY, FYNNEI. The CDR3 runs 11 residues. The CDR3 protein is CASRGRREQYF. Written as DNA, the CDR3 is TGTGCCAGCAGAGGGAGGCGCGAGCAGTACTTC.

This sequence joins TRBV6-6 and TRBJ2-7, with 7 bases that match TRBD2. This CDR3 has 16 amino acids. The V gene's germline CDR1 is MNHNY and CDR2 SVGAGI (reference sequence). Losses at the gene ends were 5 bases for V and 2 bases for J; bases not matched to a gene: 12. For the CDR3, the DNA is TGTGCCAGCAGTCCAAAGACTAGCTTTGGCCCCTACGAGCAGTACTTC. It translates to CASSPKTSFGPYEQYF.

This chain links TRBV19 with TRBJ2-5; D ambiguous. V was shortened by 2 bases and J by 5 bases, with 3 bases between the two germline ends. Germline assignment: CDR1 LNHDA and CDR2 SQIVND (reference sequence). The CDR3 contains 11 residues. The CDR3 DNA sequence: TGTGCCAGTAGTATACAGGAGACCCAGTACTTC. This sequence encodes CASSIQETQYF.

The rearrangement links TRBV28 to TRBJ1-4; TRBD1 agrees at 8 bases. The ends lost 6 bases at V and 8 bases at J; junction bases unmatched: 8. Germline V gene sequence: CDR1 MDHEN, CDR2 SYDVKM. The CDR3 is 14 amino acids. The CDR3 region is CASSSGQGGEKLFF. CDR3 coding DNA: TGTGCCAGCAGCTCCGGACAGGGTGGCGAAAAACTGTTTTTT.

The rearrangement links TRBV5-1 to TRBJ1-2; D unresolved. The CDR3 spans 14 residues. Germline V gives CDR1 SGHRS, CDR2 YFSETQ. The V gene lost 0 bases and the J gene lost 4 bases, with 10 bases spanning the gap. The CDR3 region has the DNA TGCGCCAGCAGCTTGGGACGGCAAGGCTATGGCTACACCTTC. Protein product: CASSLGRQGYGYTF.

This clone was seen a single time. The J gene is TRBJ2-7, the V gene TRBV5-1, with D unclear. Germline V gives CDR1 SGHRS, CDR2 YFSETQ. Trimming took 4 bases from V and 6 from J, leaving 14 bases between them. The CDR3 length is 13 residues. In nucleotides, the CDR3 is TGCGCCAGCAGCGCCACTTACCCGGGCGAGCAGTACTTC. Protein: CASSATYPGEQYF.

The chain joins TRBV6-6 to TRBJ1-1, with D unclear. CDR1 is MNHNY and CDR2 is SVGAGI in the germline V gene (reference sequence). V was shortened by 0 bases and J by 4 bases, with 9 bases between the two germline ends. The CDR3 has 14 residues. CDR3 in amino acids: CASSYSKGGTEAFF. The CDR3 DNA is TGTGCCAGCAGTTACTCGAAGGGAGGCACTGAAGCTTTCTTT.

This clone was counted only a few times. V and J are TRBV2 and TRBJ1-1, with a tentative D call TRBD1 (5 bases). Germline V gene lookup returns CDR1 SNHLY and CDR2 FYNNEI. The CDR3 extends over 10 amino acids. CDR3: CVQDPSRAFF. Written as DNA, the CDR3 is TGTGTACAGGACCCCTCAAGGGCTTTCTTT.

The chain employs TRBV28 and TRBJ1-1, with TRBD1 matching over 7 bases. This CDR3 is 13 amino acids long. Germline V lookup: CDR1 MDHEN, CDR2 SYDVKM. The V gene end was trimmed by 5 bases and the J gene end by 4 bases; junction bases not matched to a gene: 4. CDR3 bases: TGTGCCAGCAGTCCATACAGGGGCACTGAAGCTTTCTTT. It specifies CASSPYRGTEAFF. Full variable domain (rest looked up from reference TRBV28 and TRBJ1-1): DVKVTQSSRYLVKRTGEKVFLECVQDMDHENMFWYRQDPGLGLRLIYFSYDVKMKEKGDIPEGYSVSREKKERFSLILESASTNQTSMYLCASSPYRGTEAFFGQGTRLTVV.

With regard to this clone: At one end, the junction sequence differs from germline, possibly due to a read error. This specimen includes other DNA sequences encoding the same CDR3. The rearrangement links TRBV7-2 to TRBJ1-5, with D perhaps matching TRBD1 (5 bases). The CDR3 is made up of 14 amino acids. Germline V gene lookup returns CDR1 SGHTA and CDR2 FQGNSA. CDR3 DNA sequence: TGTGCCAGCAGCGACGACAGTGGCCTCCTCCCTCAGCACTTT. It encodes CASSDDSGLLPQHF. The complete variable domain, with remaining parts taken from reference TRBV7-2 and TRBJ1-5, reads GAGVSQSPSNKVTEKGKDVELRCDPISGHTALYWYRQSLGQGLEFLIYFQGNSAPDKSGLPSDRFSAERTGGSVSTLTIQRTQQEDSAVYLCASSDDSGLLPQHFGDGTRLSIL.

The chain employs TRBV11-3 and TRBJ2-7, with TRBD1 matching over 9 bases. This CDR3 has 15 amino acids. V lost 0 bases, J lost 5 bases, and 5 bases stayed unmatched. Germline assignment: CDR1 SGHNT and CDR2 YENEEA. CDR3 in DNA: TGTGCCAGCAGCTTAGATCCGGGACAGGGAGACGAGCAGTACTTC. Translating gives CASSLDPGQGDEQYF.

This chain connects TRBV18 to TRBJ1-2; possibly TRBD1 for D (5 bases). Per germline, CDR1 KGHSH and CDR2 LQKENI. The CDR3 length is 14 residues. The ends were cut back, 6 bases at V and 4 bases at J, with 15 bases in the middle. In nucleotides, the CDR3 is TGTGCCAGCTCTCTGACACTCGGGGCCTATGGCTACACCTTC. Its protein is CASSLTLGAYGYTF.

The gene calls are TRBV7-2 and TRBJ2-3; D gene uncertain. CDR1 is SGHTA, CDR2 FQGNSA, per germline. V was clipped by 3 bases and J by 5 bases, with 6 bases between them. CDR3 size: 12 residues. The CDR3 is CASSFSGDTQYF. The CDR3, as DNA: TGTGCCAGCAGCTTTTCAGGAGATACGCAGTATTTT.

The gene calls are TRBV5-4 and TRBJ1-2; a possible D gene is TRBD1 (6 bases). The V end was cut by 0 bases, the J end by 8 bases, with 20 bases between. The length of the CDR3 is 16 residues. Germline V gives CDR1 SGHNT, CDR2 YYREEE (reference sequence). CDR3 nucleotide sequence: TGTGCCAGCAGCTTGGCCCAGGGGAAGCAGTTCGACGGCTACACCTTC. It specifies CASSLAQGKQFDGYTF.

The chain has TRBV4-3 and TRBJ1-1; a possible D gene is TRBD1 (5 bases). Trimming stripped 4 bases from V and 6 bases from J, with 12 bases between. Germline loops: CDR1 LGHNA, CDR2 YSLEER. This CDR3 spans 13 amino acids. The CDR3 DNA follows: TGCGCCAGCAGCCGAAACAGGTGGGCTGAAGCTTTCTTT. This translates into CASSRNRWAEAFF.